This T cell receptor (beta chain) comes out of a study of T cells expressing NK-cell markers. Study information: HCMV seropositivity characterized seven of the eight sequenced donors, and seronegativity one.

Reanalyzing the 5' RACE reads, TCRdb keeps one entry per CDR3 protein, without DNA. Its table records around 380,000 distinct CDR3 sequences. The TCR was taken from a woman aged 45-60 years in good health. Sequenced sample: blood T cells: a sorted CD56 or NKG2C T cell subset, CD4+ or CD8+ T cells, or bulk PBMC T cells (not recorded which).

Here the CDR3 reads CASSSTKNQPQHF. The rearrangement joins TRBV28 to TRBJ1-5. The germline gives CDR1 MDHEN, CDR2 SYDVKM. CDR3 length: 13 residues.